This TCR beta chain was captured by sequencing in a study of post-analysis software for immune sequencing data. Notes on the study in general: A handful of TRBV segments were more frequent in patients than controls; TRBV5-6, TRBV5-1 and TRBV20-1 belonged to this group. Batch-mates among the samples co-clustered strongly by F measure.

Note on this clonotype: What it recognizes is unknown.

The library was made from cDNA and included unique molecular identifiers. The source material, roughly 0.85 to 10 million T cells, gave rise to roughly 500,000 cDNA molecules. MiXCR was run by TCRdb on the PCR reads, yielding one entry per CDR3 protein. The sample has about 820,000 distinct CDR3 sequences, around 50% seen once; the top ten hold under 6%. Trimming cost V 6 bases and J 6 bases; bases outside gene matches: 15. The CDR3 runs 16 residues. The sample taken for sequencing was blood. This clonotype was sampled from a girl aged 5-17 years with multiple sclerosis. The chain joins TRBV12-3 or TRBV12-4 to TRBJ2-3; 7 bases fit TRBD2. The DNA of the CDR3 is TGTGCCAGCAGCTTCGCCCTAGCGGAGGGCAGGGATACGCAGTATTTT. As protein: CASSFALAEGRDTQYF.